Reported below is one TCR beta chain. Its target is not known. The donors gave bone marrow, and they were healthy. The entry originates in a study of cytomegalovirus exposure and HLA in healthy donors. About the study: Genotyping of nearly 400 donors showed that about 79% belonged to the Caucasian-associated ancestry cluster. Findings and caveats of the study: Per a prior analysis, the majority of TCR beta V segments were productive roughly 90% or roughly 30% of the time. In a later analysis, TCR beta V- and J-gene trimming was associated with a missense DCLRE1C variant.

This PCR relied on a set of 60 Vbeta primers and 13 Jbeta primers. Clones were read by immunoSEQ multiplex PCR, and TCRdb kept only the in-frame ones, dropping some. The table records about 200,000 clones, approximately 82% of them present only once. The sample was PBMCs. This clonotype was sampled from a man younger than 35 in good health and CMV-seronegative.

CDR3 sequence: CASSMWTGDRVGYTF. The CDR3 DNA sequence: TGTGCCAGTAGTATGTGGACAGGGGATCGAGTTGGCTACACCTTC. The rearrangement uses TRBV19 and TRBJ1-2, with 9 bases that match TRBD1. Germline CDR1 reads LNHDA; CDR2 reads SQIVND (reference sequence). CDR3 size: 15 residues. Trimming at V came to 3 bases and at J to 7 bases, leaving 9 bases not matched to a gene.